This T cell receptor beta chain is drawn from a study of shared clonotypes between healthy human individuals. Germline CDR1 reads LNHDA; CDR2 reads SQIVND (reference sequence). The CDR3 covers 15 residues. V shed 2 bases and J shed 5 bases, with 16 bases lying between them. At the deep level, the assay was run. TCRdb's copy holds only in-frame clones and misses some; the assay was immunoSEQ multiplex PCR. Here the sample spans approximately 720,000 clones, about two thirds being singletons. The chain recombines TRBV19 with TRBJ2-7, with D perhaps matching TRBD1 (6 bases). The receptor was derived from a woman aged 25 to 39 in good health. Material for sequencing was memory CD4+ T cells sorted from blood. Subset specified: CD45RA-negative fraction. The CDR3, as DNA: TGTGCCAGTAGTATATACGGCAGGGGCAAGGACGAGCAGTACTTC. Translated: CASSIYGRGKDEQYF.